This TCR beta chain originates from a study of T-cell memory formation after mild COVID-19. TCRdb processed the 5' RACE reads anew with MiXCR; each CDR3 protein has one entry. Found here are some 450,000 distinct CDR3 sequences, 18% of them singletons; the top ten hold 20% to 25%. Looked up from germline, CDR1 is SEHNR and CDR2 is FQNEAQ (reference sequence). CDR3 size: 11 residues. In this sample, this clonotype turned up a few times. A junction boundary mismatches the germline segment, possibly from a read error. This clonotype originated in a young man who had mild COVID-19 (a few samples of this study predate the infection). Cell type and time point are not known. Sequencing used PBMCs or a T cell subset sorted from them (not recorded which). The V gene is TRBV7-9, the J gene TRBJ2-1; 9 nucleotides align to TRBD1. CDR3 nucleotides: TGTGCCAGCAGTATAAATGGGGACAGGGCCTTC. This codes for CASSINGDRAF.